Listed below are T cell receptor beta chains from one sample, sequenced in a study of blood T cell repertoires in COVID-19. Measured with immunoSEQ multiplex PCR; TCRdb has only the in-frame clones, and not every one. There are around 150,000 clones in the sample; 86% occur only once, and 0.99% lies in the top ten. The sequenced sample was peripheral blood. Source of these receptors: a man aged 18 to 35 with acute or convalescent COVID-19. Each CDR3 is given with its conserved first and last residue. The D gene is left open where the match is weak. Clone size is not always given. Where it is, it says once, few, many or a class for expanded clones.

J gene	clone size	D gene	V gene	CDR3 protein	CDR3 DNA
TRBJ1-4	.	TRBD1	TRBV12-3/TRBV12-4	CASKRDRGFELFF	TGTGCCAGCAAAAGGGACAGGGGATTCGAACTGTTTTTT
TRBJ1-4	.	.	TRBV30	CAWGSDRINEKLFF	TGTGCCTGGGGCTCGGACAGAATTAATGAAAAACTGTTTTTT
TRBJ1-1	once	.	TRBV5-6	CASSLVTNEAFF	TGTGCCAGCAGCTTGGTGACAAATGAAGCTTTCTTT
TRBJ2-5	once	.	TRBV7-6	CASSFSQETQYF	TGTGCCAGCAGCTTTAGCCAGGAGACCCAGTACTTC
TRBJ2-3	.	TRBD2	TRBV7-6	CASSLGPSGSTDTQYF	TGTGCCAGCAGCTTAGGTCCTAGCGGTAGCACAGATACGCAGTATTTT
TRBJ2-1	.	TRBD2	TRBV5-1	CASSLVSGGPNNEQFF	TGCGCCAGCAGCTTGGTCAGCGGGGGGCCAAACAATGAGCAGTTCTTC
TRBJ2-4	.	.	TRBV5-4	CASSLDQRGNIQYF	TGTGCCAGCAGCTTGGACCAACGGGGTAACATTCAGTACTTC
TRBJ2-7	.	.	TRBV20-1	CSASEVLGAEQYF	TGCAGTGCTAGTGAGGTACTAGGAGCGGAGCAGTACTTC
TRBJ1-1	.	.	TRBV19	CASSMSGNTEAFF	TGTGCCAGTAGTATGTCGGGGAACACTGAAGCTTTCTTT
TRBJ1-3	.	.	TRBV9	CASSVDELRNTIYF	TGTGCCAGCAGCGTAGATGAGCTAAGAAACACCATATATTTT
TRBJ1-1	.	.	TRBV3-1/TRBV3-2	CASSRSNEAFF	TGTGCCAGCAGCCGTAGTAATGAAGCTTTCTTT
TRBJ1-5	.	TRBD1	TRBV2	CASSLDRANNQPQHF	TGTGCCAGCAGCCTTGACAGGGCCAACAATCAGCCCCAGCATTTT
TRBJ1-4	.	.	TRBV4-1	CASSHPLEKLFF	TGCGCCAGCAGCCATCCTCTTGAAAAACTGTTTTTT
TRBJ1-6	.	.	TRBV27	CASSLLAREANSPLHF	TGTGCCAGCAGTTTATTGGCCAGGGAGGCTAATTCACCCCTCCACTTT
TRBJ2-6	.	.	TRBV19	CASIESSGANVLTF	TGTGCCAGTATAGAAAGCTCTGGGGCCAACGTCCTGACTTTC
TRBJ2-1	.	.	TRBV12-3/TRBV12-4	CASSSTVNNEQFF	TGTGCCAGCAGTAGCACCGTAAACAATGAGCAGTTCTTC
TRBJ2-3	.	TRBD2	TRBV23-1	CASRLGTSGENSTDTQYF	TGCGCCAGCAGACTCGGGACTAGCGGGGAAAATAGCACAGATACGCAGTATTTT
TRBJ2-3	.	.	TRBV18	CASSPAESTDTQYF	TGTGCCAGCTCACCAGCGGAAAGCACAGATACGCAGTATTTT
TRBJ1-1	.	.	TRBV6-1	CASSDSNPNTEAFF	TGTGCCAGCAGTGATTCTAACCCGAACACTGAAGCTTTCTTT
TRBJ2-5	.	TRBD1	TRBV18	CASSRGTGGETQYF	TGTGCCAGCTCACGCGGGACAGGGGGAGAGACCCAGTACTTC
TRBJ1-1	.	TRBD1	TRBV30	CAWIPRGRRGYTEAFF	TGTGCCTGGATTCCCAGGGGGCGCAGGGGGTACACTGAAGCTTTCTTT
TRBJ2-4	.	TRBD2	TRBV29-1	CSVAGGAKNIQYF	TGCAGCGTTGCCGGGGGGGCCAAAAACATTCAGTACTTC
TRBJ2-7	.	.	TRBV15	CATSREQGGSYEQYF	TGTGCCACCAGCAGAGAGCAGGGGGGCTCCTACGAGCAGTACTTC
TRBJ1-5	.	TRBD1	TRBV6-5	CASSSDRAQPQHF	TGTGCCAGCAGTTCGGACAGGGCTCAGCCCCAGCATTTT
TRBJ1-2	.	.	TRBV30	CAWSVLGYGYTF	TGTGCCTGGAGTGTACTAGGGTATGGCTACACCTTC
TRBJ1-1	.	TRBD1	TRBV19	CATRRQGAVGTEAFF	TGTGCCACTAGGAGACAGGGGGCAGTTGGCACTGAAGCTTTCTTT
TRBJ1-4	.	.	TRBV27	CASRPSSEEKLFF	TGTGCCAGCAGACCGTCGTCAGAAGAAAAACTGTTTTTT